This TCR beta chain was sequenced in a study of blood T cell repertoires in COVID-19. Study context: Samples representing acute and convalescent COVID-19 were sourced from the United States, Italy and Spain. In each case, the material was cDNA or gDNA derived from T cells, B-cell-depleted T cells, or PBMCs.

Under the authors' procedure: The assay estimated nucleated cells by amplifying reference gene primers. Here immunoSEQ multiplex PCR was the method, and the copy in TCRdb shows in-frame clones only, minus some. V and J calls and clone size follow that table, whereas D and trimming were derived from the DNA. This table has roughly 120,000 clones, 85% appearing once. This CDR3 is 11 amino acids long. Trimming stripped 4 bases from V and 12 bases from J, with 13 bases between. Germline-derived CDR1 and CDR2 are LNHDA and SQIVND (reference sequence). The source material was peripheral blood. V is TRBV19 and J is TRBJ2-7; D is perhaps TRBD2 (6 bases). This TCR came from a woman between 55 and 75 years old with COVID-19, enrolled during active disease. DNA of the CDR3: TGTGCCAGTAGTACAACCAGGGACTGGTACTTC. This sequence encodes CASSTTRDWYF.